The 19 T cell receptor beta chains below come from one sample, sequenced in a study of CD8+CD57+ T cells in acquired aplastic anemia. According to the study, genomic DNA was the template for TCR beta VDJ and CDR3 profiling. Using its own MiXCR run on the reads, TCRdb lists one record per CDR3 protein. Among 150,000 or so distinct CDR3 sequences, about 54% were seen once, and the ten largest hold 9.5% to 15%. In patients chosen for sequencing, flow cytometry had shown CD8+CD57+ cell expansion. The sequenced sample was sorted CD4+, CD8+, or CD8+CD57+ T cells (not recorded which) from PBMCs. Every receptor here comes from a human donor with aplastic anemia.

A few counts support this clonotype. With a much larger clone just one base away, this may be a read error. The chain recombines TRBV2 with TRBJ2-1, with a tentative D call TRBD1 (5 bases). This CDR3 region has 11 residues. CDR1 is SNHLY and CDR2 is FYNNEI in the germline V gene. Trimming pared 8 bases from V and 3 bases from J, leaving 5 bases between. The CDR3 region has the DNA TGTGCCAGCCAGGGCTACAATGAGCAGTTCTTC. It translates to CASQGYNEQFF.

This clonotype was observed many times. The chain is built from TRBV7-8 and TRBJ2-7; possibly TRBD1 for D (6 bases). V lost 5 bases, J lost 4 bases, and 15 bases lay in between. The CDR3 contains 14 residues. CDR1 is SGHVS and CDR2 is FQNEAQ in the germline V gene. The CDR3 here is CASSPEARGYEQYF. CDR3 nucleotide sequence: TGTGCCAGCAGCCCCGAGGCCAGGGGATACGAGCAGTACTTC.

This clonotype occurred a few times. A read error may be the cause here, since a much bigger clone is one base away. V is TRBV11-1 and J is TRBJ2-7; D may be TRBD1 (6 bases). Germline CDR1 reads SGHAT; CDR2 reads FQDESV (reference sequence). V was shortened by 7 bases and J by 3 bases, with 19 bases between the two germline ends. The CDR3 covers 15 residues. As DNA, the CDR3 is TGTGCCAGCACCCCAGGGGTGGCCTTCCGCTACGAGCAGTACTTC. Translated, it gives CASTPGVAFRYEQYF. Using reference TRBV11-1 and TRBJ2-7 for the parts outside the CDR3, the full variable domain is EAEVAQSPRYKITEKSQAVAFWCDPISGHATLYWYRQILGQGPELLVQFQDESVVDDSQLPKDRFSAERLKGVDSTLKIQPAELGDSAMYLCASTPGVAFRYEQYFGPGTRLTVT.

This clonotype was detected a few times. The rearrangement uses TRBV7-8 and TRBJ2-7, with D tentatively TRBD2 (5 bases). V was cut by 8 bases and J by 1 base, with 12 bases left in between. The CDR3 is 13 amino acids. Looked up from germline, CDR1 is SGHVS and CDR2 is FQNEAQ. In DNA form, the CDR3 reads TGTGCCAGCGTGAGGGAAGTTTCCTACGAGCAGTACTTC. This codes for CASVREVSYEQYF.

This chain connects TRBV24-1 to TRBJ1-3; D is possibly TRBD1 (6 bases). V lost 3 bases and J lost 0, with 8 bases in between. There are 15 residues in the CDR3. The germline V gene encodes CDR1 KGHDR and CDR2 SFDVKD. CDR3 loop: CATSDGTSSGNTIYF. Written as DNA, the CDR3 is TGTGCCACCAGTGATGGGACATCCTCTGGAAACACCATATATTTT.

This clonotype was seen a handful of times. V is TRBV19 and J is TRBJ1-5; D gene ambiguous. The CDR3 consists of 12 residues. Germline V gene sequence: CDR1 LNHDA, CDR2 SQIVND (reference sequence). Trimming took off 5 bases at V and 3 bases at J, with 5 bases between the two ends. CDR3 protein: CASSPANQPQHF. The CDR3 region has the DNA TGTGCCAGTAGTCCAGCCAATCAGCCCCAGCATTTT. The variable domain in full, with the rest retrieved from reference TRBV19 and TRBJ1-5, is DGGITQSPKYLFRKEGQNVTLSCEQNLNHDAMYWYRQDPGQGLRLIYYSQIVNDFQKGDIAEGYSVSREKKESFPLTVTSAQKNPTAFYLCASSPANQPQHFGDGTRLSIL.

This clonotype came up many times. The genes are TRBV6-1 and TRBJ2-7, with TRBD2 as a possible D gene (6 bases). The germline V gene has CDR1 MNHNS and CDR2 SASEGT. The CDR3 runs 15 residues. V was pared by 6 bases and J by 4 bases, with 19 bases between. The DNA for the CDR3 is TGTGCCAGCAGCCCCAACGTGGGGGGTTTTTACGAGCAGTACTTC. Translated, it gives CASSPNVGGFYEQYF.

This clonotype has just a few counts. The J gene is TRBJ1-6, the V gene TRBV2; D not resolved. V shed 4 bases and J shed 9 bases, with 4 bases lying between them. The germline gives CDR1 SNHLY, CDR2 FYNNEI. CDR3 length equals 11 residues. The CDR3 here is CASSVSSPLHF. CDR3 DNA sequence: TGTGCCAGCAGTGTTTCTTCACCCCTCCACTTT.

Turning to this clonotype: This CDR3 is missing its conserved last phenylalanine or tryptophan, likely due to a read error. This rearrangement joins TRBV29-1 to TRBJ2-2, with 8 positions matching TRBD1. Germline-derived CDR1 and CDR2 are SQVTM and ANQGSEA. The V gene end was trimmed by 5 bases and the J gene end by 7 bases; junction bases not matched to a gene: 6. This CDR3 is 13 amino acids long. CDR3 protein: CSVQSTGDGELFS. As DNA, the CDR3 is TGCAGCGTTCAATCGACAGGGGACGGGGAGCTGTTTTCT.

There are many counts of this clonotype. The V gene is TRBV5-1, the J gene TRBJ1-2; TRBD1 matches 9 bases. J was trimmed by 6 bases and V by 0 bases; bases with no gene match: 9. Germline V gene data show CDR1 as SGHRS and CDR2 as YFSETQ. The CDR3 length is 16 residues. The CDR3 reads CASSLGAPGQGDGYTF. The CDR3, as DNA: TGCGCCAGCAGCTTGGGGGCTCCGGGACAGGGTGATGGCTACACCTTC.

The chain employs TRBV19 and TRBJ1-1; D call uncertain. CDR3 length: 13 amino acids. CDR1 is LNHDA, CDR2 SQIVND, per germline (reference sequence). Trimming left V 3 bases short and J 1 base short, with 6 bases between. CDR3 sequence reads: CASSIMSNTEAFF. CDR3 nucleotides: TGTGCCAGTAGTATCATGTCGAACACTGAAGCTTTCTTT.

The chain employs TRBV6-1 and TRBJ1-1, with 9 bases lining up with TRBD1. J gave up 3 bases and V 4 bases, and 9 bases lay outside the gene matches. Germline loops: CDR1 MNHNS, CDR2 SASEGT. The CDR3 is made up of 16 amino acids. CDR3 amino acids: CASSGIQGAMDTEAFF. DNA of the CDR3: TGTGCCAGCAGTGGCATACAGGGGGCGATGGACACTGAAGCTTTCTTT.

This clonotype was detected ten times or more. The chain joins TRBV6-1 to TRBJ1-6; TRBD1 aligns across 10 bases. CDR3 length: 15 residues. J gave up 5 bases and V 5 bases, and 3 bases lay outside the gene matches. Germline CDR1 MNHNS, CDR2 SASEGT. The CDR3 is CASSRDRGHNSPLHF. In nucleotides, the CDR3 is TGTGCCAGCAGTAGGGACAGGGGCCATAATTCACCCCTCCACTTT.

CDR3 in amino acids: CSVYTGTNYGYTF. The CDR3 bases are TGCAGCGTCTATACAGGGACTAACTATGGCTACACCTTC. The chain joins TRBV29-1 to TRBJ1-2, with a tentative D call TRBD1 (6 bases). Between the trimmed V and J ends, which lost 6 bases and 0 bases, there was a span of 11 bases. Germline values: CDR1 SQVTM, CDR2 ANQGSEA. The CDR3 totals 13 residues.

This rearrangement joins TRBV10-3 to TRBJ1-3; D call uncertain. From germline, CDR1 is ENHRY and CDR2 SYGVKD. CDR3 length equals 16 residues. Trimming cost V 10 bases and J 0 bases, with 19 bases left between them. The DNA of the CDR3 is TGTGCCACCAAGTATATAGAGGCCTCCTCTGGAAACACCATATATTTT. It is translated as CATKYIEASSGNTIYF.

There are many counts of this clonotype. The chain carries TRBV4-3 and TRBJ2-7; perhaps D is TRBD1 or TRBD2 (6 bases each). The germline V gene encodes CDR1 LGHNA and CDR2 YSLEER. V was clipped by 0 bases and J by 0 bases, with 9 bases between them. This CDR3 spans 15 amino acids. The chain's CDR3 is CASSQDRGLSYEQYF. The CDR3, as DNA: TGCGCCAGCAGCCAAGACAGGGGACTCTCCTACGAGCAGTACTTC.

The J gene is TRBJ2-1, the V gene TRBV24-1; 9 bases align to TRBD1. CDR1 is KGHDR, CDR2 SFDVKD, per germline. The CDR3 consists of 15 residues. J was trimmed by 4 bases and V by 7 bases; bases with no gene match: 7. The CDR3 DNA reads TGTGCCACCAGAGAAACAGGGGGCGATTACAATGAGCAGTTCTTC. This gives the protein CATRETGGDYNEQFF.

The chain uses TRBV29-1 and TRBJ2-7; possible D gene TRBD2, 5 bases. The germline V gene has CDR1 SQVTM and CDR2 ANQGSEA. This CDR3 is built from 16 residues. V was cut by 5 bases and J by 0 bases, with 20 bases left in between. The CDR3 loop reads CSVIGIAPPCSYEQYF. The CDR3 DNA is TGCAGCGTTATCGGGATTGCACCTCCGTGCTCCTACGAGCAGTACTTC.

A single count supports this clonotype. The chain combines TRBV9 with TRBJ2-7; D gene ambiguous. This CDR3 contains 13 residues. Trimming left V 4 bases short and J 7 bases short, with 15 bases between. Germline V gene lookup returns CDR1 SGDLS and CDR2 YYNGEE. The CDR3 DNA is TGTGCCAGCAGCCCACAAAGGGCAAATGAGCAGTACTTC. Its translation: CASSPQRANEQYF.